These T cell receptor beta chains were read from a single sample in a study of blood T cell repertoires in COVID-19. Profiled with immunoSEQ multiplex PCR; TCRdb holds only in-frame clones, not every one. This repertoire shows around 140,000 clones, 75% to 90% found once; its top ten account for about 1.7%. Sequences were obtained from peripheral blood. Receptor source: a woman aged 45-65 years with acute or convalescent COVID-19. Both conserved end residues are part of each CDR3. D genes are given only for firm matches. Expanded clones get a size class; other rows say once, few or many, or leave the size out.

j_call cdr3_length v_call clone_size d_call cdr3_nt cdr3_aa
TRBJ2-1 14 TRBV19 - TRBD2 TGTGCCAGCGACGGCGGGGGGGCGATCGGTGAGCAGTTCTTC CASDGGGAIGEQFF
TRBJ1-4 13 TRBV28 - TRBD1 TGTGCCAGCAGTTCGGGACAGGAGGAAAAACTGTTTTTT CASSSGQEEKLFF
TRBJ1-4 11 TRBV6-5 - - TGTGCCAGCAGAGATTTCCGGGGACTGTTTTTT CASRDFRGLFF
TRBJ2-7 12 TRBV6-2/TRBV6-3 - - TGTGCCAGCAGTTACTCTCTAGCCGAGCAGTACTTC CASSYSLAEQYF
TRBJ1-1 16 TRBV18 - - TGTGCCAGCTCACCACTGAGGGGGATTGGGTACACTGAAGCTTTCTTT CASSPLRGIGYTEAFF
TRBJ2-1 13 TRBV12-3/TRBV12-4 few - TGTGCCAGTTTTACAGACGTTAACAATGAGCAGTTCTTC CASFTDVNNEQFF
TRBJ1-2 15 TRBV2 - TRBD1 TGTGCCAGCAGTGCTAGAGAGGACAGGGGTTATGGCTACACCTTC CASSAREDRGYGYTF
TRBJ2-7 18 TRBV5-4 - - TGTGCCAGCAGCTTGGTAAGGCTTCCCCTTCCAGGGCGCTACGAGCAGTACTTC CASSLVRLPLPGRYEQYF
TRBJ2-7 13 TRBV29-1 - - TGCAGCGTTTCGGGTGGTGATCTCGACGAGCAGTACTTC CSVSGGDLDEQYF
TRBJ1-4 16 TRBV5-5 - TRBD1 TGTGCCAGCAGCTCTAGGACAGGGACGGCTAATGAAAAACTGTTTTTT CASSSRTGTANEKLFF
TRBJ1-1 19 TRBV23-1 - TRBD1 TGCGCCAGCAGTCAATCGATGGACGGGACAGGGGTTTGGAACACTGAAGCTTTCTTT CASSQSMDGTGVWNTEAFF
TRBJ2-2 16 TRBV29-1 - TRBD1 TGCAGCGTTGAAGATGCCGGGACAGGGTGGACCGGGGAGCTGTTTTTT CSVEDAGTGWTGELFF
TRBJ1-4 13 TRBV15 - - TGTGCCACCAGCCTAACCTCGAGGGAAAAACTGTTTTTT CATSLTSREKLFF
TRBJ1-5 15 TRBV27 - TRBD1 TGTGCCAGCAGTACTGGGACAGGGAACCATCAGCCCCAGCATTTT CASSTGTGNHQPQHF
TRBJ1-5 17 TRBV2 - TRBD1 TGTGCCAGCAGGGGTGAAATTGACAGGGCTCGCAATCAGCCCCAGCATTTT CASRGEIDRARNQPQHF
TRBJ1-2 13 TRBV29-1 - TRBD1 TGCAGCGTTGAGGGCAGGGGGGACTATGGCTACACCTTC CSVEGRGDYGYTF
TRBJ1-5 14 TRBV19 - - TGTGCCAGTAGTCGAGGGGGTAGCAATCAGCCCCAGCATTTT CASSRGGSNQPQHF
TRBJ2-1 14 TRBV5-8 - TRBD1 TGTGCCAGCAGTCCGGGACAGGGGATCGATGAGCAGTTCTTC CASSPGQGIDEQFF
TRBJ1-5 15 TRBV3-1/TRBV3-2 - - TGTGCCAGCAGCCAAGTTCAGGGCTCCATGGCGCCCCAGCATTTT CASSQVQGSMAPQHF
TRBJ2-1 14 TRBV7-9 - TRBD2 TGTGCCAGCAGCCCTCTTGGCGGGAGTAATGAGCAGTTCTTC CASSPLGGSNEQFF
TRBJ1-4 13 TRBV7-2 - - TGTGCCAGCAGCAAAGCGACAGAGGAAAAACTGTTTTTT CASSKATEEKLFF
TRBJ2-3 16 TRBV9 - - TGTGCCAGCAGCGCCCTCCAGAGGACATATACAGATACGCAGTATTTT CASSALQRTYTDTQYF
TRBJ2-2 15 TRBV19 - - TGTGCCAGTAGTGAACGGGACTCACTAACCGGGGAGCTGTTTTTT CASSERDSLTGELFF
TRBJ1-6 15 TRBV5-1 - TRBD1 TGCGCCAGCAGCTTGGGGGGACAGGGAAGGTCACCCCTCCACTTT CASSLGGQGRSPLHF
TRBJ2-1 14 TRBV4-1 - - TGCGCCAGCAGCCAATCCGGGGGATACAATGAGCAGTTCTTC CASSQSGGYNEQFF
TRBJ2-7 15 TRBV28 - TRBD2 TGTGCCAGCAGTCTCCCGGGGGGGCTTCACTACGAGCAGTACTTC CASSLPGGLHYEQYF
TRBJ1-2 13 TRBV12-3/TRBV12-4 - - TGTGCCAGCATGGGCAGAGCTCTTTATGGCTACACCTTC CASMGRALYGYTF
TRBJ1-2 14 TRBV27 - - TGTGCCAGCAGTCCCGCGTCCATTAACTATGGCTACACCTTC CASSPASINYGYTF
TRBJ2-2 17 TRBV5-4 - TRBD2 TGTGCCAGCAGCTCAGAGGGACTAGCGGCGAACACCGGGGAGCTGTTTTTT CASSSEGLAANTGELFF
TRBJ1-6 11 TRBV9 - TRBD1 TGTGCCAGCAGCCCGGGGACAGGGCTCCACTTT CASSPGTGLHF
TRBJ2-1 15 TRBV5-1 - TRBD2 TGCGCCAGCAGCGCAGGGACTAGCGTACACAATGAGCAGTTCTTC CASSAGTSVHNEQFF
TRBJ1-4 14 TRBV6-1 - - TGTGCCAGCAGTGAGCGAGCAACTAATGAAAAACTGTTTTTT CASSERATNEKLFF
TRBJ1-1 14 TRBV4-2 - - TGTGCCAGCAGCCAAACACTCCAGGGCACTGAAGCTTTCTTT CASSQTLQGTEAFF
TRBJ2-3 14 TRBV2 - TRBD1 TGTGCCAGCAGCCGGACAGGCCGCACAGATACGCAGTATTTT CASSRTGRTDTQYF
TRBJ2-1 17 TRBV23-1 - TRBD2 TGCGCCAGCAGTCAAATCCGGCTAGCGGGAGGGCGGGATGAGCAGTTCTTC CASSQIRLAGGRDEQFF
TRBJ1-4 15 TRBV6-5 - TRBD1 TGTGCCAGCAGTTACCCGGGACAGGGAAATGAAAAACTGTTTTTT CASSYPGQGNEKLFF
TRBJ2-7 14 TRBV28 - TRBD2 TGTGCCAGCAGTTTCCTAGCGGAATCCTACGAGCAGTACTTC CASSFLAESYEQYF
TRBJ2-2 17 TRBV19 - - TGTGCCAGTAGTACCGGAGGACAGATTGGGAACACCGGGGAGCTGTTTTTT CASSTGGQIGNTGELFF
TRBJ1-5 12 TRBV7-7 - - TGTGCTAGCAGGACAAGACATCAGCCCCAGCATTTT CASRTRHQPQHF
TRBJ2-2 16 TRBV7-9 - TRBD1 TGTGCCAGCAGCTCCTCCGGGACAGGGACGACCGGGGAGCTGTTTTTT CASSSSGTGTTGELFF
TRBJ1-4 14 TRBV4-1 - - TGCGCCAGCAGCCAAGAGACACAAAATGAAAAACTGTTTTTT CASSQETQNEKLFF
TRBJ2-7 16 TRBV19 - TRBD2 TGTGCCAGTAGTTCTACCACTAGCGGGGGTGTCTACGAGCAGTACTTC CASSSTTSGGVYEQYF
TRBJ1-2 13 TRBV11-2 - - TGTGCCAGCAGCTTCTTTGAGGCCATTGGCTACACCTTC CASSFFEAIGYTF
TRBJ2-7 16 TRBV4-1 - - TGCGCCAGCAGCCAAGAGGCAGGGTACCTGCACTACGAGCAGTACTTC CASSQEAGYLHYEQYF
TRBJ2-5 17 TRBV6-2/TRBV6-3 - TRBD2 TGTGCCAGCAGCACATACGGCCTAGCGGGGGGGTTAGAGACCCAGTACTTC CASSTYGLAGGLETQYF
TRBJ2-7 14 TRBV12-5 - - TGTGCTAGTGGTTTGGTAACAGTCATCTACGAGCAGTACTTC CASGLVTVIYEQYF
TRBJ2-2 14 TRBV3-1/TRBV3-2 - TRBD2 TGTGCCAGCAGCCAAGCACGGGGGGGCGGGGAGCTGTTTTTT CASSQARGGGELFF
TRBJ2-3 15 TRBV7-9 - - TGTGCCAGCAGCGGGGCGTGGTCTAGCACAGATACGCAGTATTTT CASSGAWSSTDTQYF
TRBJ1-2 13 TRBV10-3 - - TGTGCCATCAGTGAGCAGGGCAACTATGGCTACACCTTC CAISEQGNYGYTF
TRBJ1-2 17 TRBV7-9 - TRBD1 TGTGCCAGCAGCTTAGCGGGGACAGGATCTACCTATTATGGCTACACCTTC CASSLAGTGSTYYGYTF
TRBJ2-1 17 TRBV6-4 - TRBD2 TGTGCCAGCAGTGAGGCTTCTAGCGGGGTAGGGTACAATGAGCAGTTCTTC CASSEASSGVGYNEQFF
TRBJ2-7 15 TRBV10-3 - TRBD2 TGTGCCATCAGTGAGTCTAGCGGGGGGGCCTACGAGCAGTACTTC CAISESSGGAYEQYF
TRBJ1-2 12 TRBV27 - - TGTGCCAGCGGGCGCGGAGGCTATGGCTACACCTTC CASGRGGYGYTF
TRBJ2-1 18 TRBV19 - TRBD2 TGTGCCACTCGTCCAGGACTAGCGGGGGAGCTTTCCTACAATGAGCAGTTCTTC CATRPGLAGELSYNEQFF
TRBJ2-7 14 TRBV7-9 - - TGTGCCAGCAGCTTGAATACAGGGAACAACGAGCAGTACTTC CASSLNTGNNEQYF
TRBJ2-2 14 TRBV28 once TRBD2 TGTGCCAGCGGGAGCGGGGGAAACACCGGGGAGCTGTTTTTT CASGSGGNTGELFF